This T cell receptor (beta chain) stems from a study of blood T cell repertoires in COVID-19. Overall study context: Specimens from acute and convalescent COVID-19 originated in the United States, Italy and Spain. Sources were T cells, B-cell-depleted T cells, or PBMCs; the material itself was cDNA or gDNA.

The table came from immunoSEQ multiplex PCR; TCRdb's copy has only in-frame clones and leaves some out. The repertoire holds 250,000 to 350,000 clones, with approximately 85% as singletons. Which cohort a participant joined came from the clinical history participants gave. In Cohort 3, a recovered donor had either two negative PCRs, clearance, or symptom resolution. This sequence originates from a woman younger than 45 who had recovered from COVID-19. Sequenced material: PBMCs or T cells enriched from blood (not recorded which).

CDR3 sequence: CASSLNGGPYNEQFF. CDR3 nucleotide sequence: TGTGCCAGCAGCTTGAATGGAGGCCCATACAATGAGCAGTTCTTC. The J gene is TRBJ2-1, the V gene TRBV5-6, with D possibly TRBD2 on 5 matching bases. Germline assignment: CDR1 SGHDT and CDR2 YYEEEE. V lost 1 base and J 4 bases, leaving 12 bases between the germline ends. The CDR3 totals 15 residues.